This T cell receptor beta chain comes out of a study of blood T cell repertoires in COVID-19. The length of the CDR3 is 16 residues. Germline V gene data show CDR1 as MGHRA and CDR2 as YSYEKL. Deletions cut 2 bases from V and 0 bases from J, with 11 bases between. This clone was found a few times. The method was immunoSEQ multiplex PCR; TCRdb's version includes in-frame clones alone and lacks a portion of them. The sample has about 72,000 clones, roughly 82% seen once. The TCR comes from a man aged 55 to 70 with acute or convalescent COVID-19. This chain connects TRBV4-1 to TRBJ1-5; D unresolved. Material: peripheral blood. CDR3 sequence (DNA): TGCGCCAGCAGCCAATATGGGGAGTATAGCAATCAGCCCCAGCATTTT. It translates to CASSQYGEYSNQPQHF.